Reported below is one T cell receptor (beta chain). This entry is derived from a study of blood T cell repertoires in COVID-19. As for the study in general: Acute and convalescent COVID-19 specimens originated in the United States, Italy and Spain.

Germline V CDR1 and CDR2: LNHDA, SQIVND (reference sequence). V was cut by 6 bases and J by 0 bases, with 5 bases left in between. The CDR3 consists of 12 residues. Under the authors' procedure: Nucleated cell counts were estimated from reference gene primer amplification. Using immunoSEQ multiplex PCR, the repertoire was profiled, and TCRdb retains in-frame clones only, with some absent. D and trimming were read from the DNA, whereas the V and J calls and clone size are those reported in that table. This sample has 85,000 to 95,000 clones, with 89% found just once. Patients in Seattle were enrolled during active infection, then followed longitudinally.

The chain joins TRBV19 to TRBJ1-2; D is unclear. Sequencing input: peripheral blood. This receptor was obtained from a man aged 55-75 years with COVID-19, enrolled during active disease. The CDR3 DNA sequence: TGTGCCAGTAGGAGAGCTAACTATGGCTACACCTTC. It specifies CASRRANYGYTF.